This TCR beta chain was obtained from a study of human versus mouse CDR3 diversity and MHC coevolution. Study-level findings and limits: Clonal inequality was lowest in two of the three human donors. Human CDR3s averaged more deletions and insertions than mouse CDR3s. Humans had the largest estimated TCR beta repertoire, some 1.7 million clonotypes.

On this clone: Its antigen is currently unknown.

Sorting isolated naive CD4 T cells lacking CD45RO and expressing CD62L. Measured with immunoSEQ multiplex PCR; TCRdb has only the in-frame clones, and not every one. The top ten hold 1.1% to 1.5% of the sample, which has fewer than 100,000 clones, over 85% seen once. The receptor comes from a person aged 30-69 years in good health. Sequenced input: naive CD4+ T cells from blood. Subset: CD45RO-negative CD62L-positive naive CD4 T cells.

The CDR3 loop reads CATSRGRGSNYGYTF. The CDR3 nucleotides are TGTGCCACCAGCAGAGGAAGGGGCTCTAACTATGGCTACACCTTC. V gene TRBV15 combines with J gene TRBJ1-2; possibly TRBD1 for D (5 bases). This CDR3 has 15 amino acids. CDR1 LNHNV and CDR2 YYDKDF come from the germline V gene (reference sequence). The V gene lost 1 base and the J gene lost 0 bases, with 9 bases spanning the gap.